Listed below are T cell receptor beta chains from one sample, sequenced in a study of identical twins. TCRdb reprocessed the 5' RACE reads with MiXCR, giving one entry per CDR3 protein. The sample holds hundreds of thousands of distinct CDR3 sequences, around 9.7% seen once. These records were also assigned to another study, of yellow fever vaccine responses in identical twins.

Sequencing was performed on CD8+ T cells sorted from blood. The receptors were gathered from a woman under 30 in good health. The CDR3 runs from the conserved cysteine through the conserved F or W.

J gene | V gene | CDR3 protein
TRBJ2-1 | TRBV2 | CASIQSFSYNEQFF
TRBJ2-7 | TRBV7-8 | CASSLSGSTYEQYF
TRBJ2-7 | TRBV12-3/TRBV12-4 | CASSLLGTAYEQYF
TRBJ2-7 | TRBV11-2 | CASRSSGADEQYF
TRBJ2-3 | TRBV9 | CASSIYRGTTSTDTQYF
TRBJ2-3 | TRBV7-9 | CASSLVEKGTDTQYF
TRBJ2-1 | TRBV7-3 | CASSFYAGSTYNEQFF
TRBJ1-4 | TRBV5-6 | CASSLTRTGSEEKLFF
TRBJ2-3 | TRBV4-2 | CASSQTVGHTDTQYF
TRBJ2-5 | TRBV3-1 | CASTASGYQETQYF
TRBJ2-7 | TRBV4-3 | CASSPSRGPYEQYF
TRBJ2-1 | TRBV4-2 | CASSLRRGNEQFF
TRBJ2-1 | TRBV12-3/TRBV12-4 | CAASAAAYNEQFF
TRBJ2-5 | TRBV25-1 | CATTASGGPQETQYF
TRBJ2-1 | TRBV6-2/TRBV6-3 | CASSYSLAGPYNEQFF
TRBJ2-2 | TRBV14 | CASSSGTWNTGELFF
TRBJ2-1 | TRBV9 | CASSPRNQGSAYNEQFF
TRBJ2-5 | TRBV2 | CASRASGWETQYF
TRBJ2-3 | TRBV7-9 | CASSLHGRALGDTQYF
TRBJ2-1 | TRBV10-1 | CASSESVAGRLYNEQFF
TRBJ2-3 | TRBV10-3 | CAIAERGPHTDTQYF
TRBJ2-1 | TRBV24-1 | CATSDLQTSSSHEQFF
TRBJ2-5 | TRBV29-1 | CSEWTSGGETQYF
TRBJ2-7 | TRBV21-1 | CASSRVGLSYEQYF
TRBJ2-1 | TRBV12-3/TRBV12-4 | CATFPLARGNEQFF
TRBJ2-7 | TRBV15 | CATSSRDSSYEQYF
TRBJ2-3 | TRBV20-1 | CSAPPLAGFDTQYF
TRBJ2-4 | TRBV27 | CASSLGGGDQNIQYF
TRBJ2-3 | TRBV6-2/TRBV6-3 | CASSPSSSTGTDTQYF
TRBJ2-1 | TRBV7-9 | CASSLDSREEQFF
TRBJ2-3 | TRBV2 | CASPIRGPYTDTQYF
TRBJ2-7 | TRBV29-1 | CSVEGQGSVNEQYF
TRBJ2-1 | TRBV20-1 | CSARDFAGTGGPRPYNEQFF
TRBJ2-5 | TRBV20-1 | CSAKGLAGADRAQETQYF
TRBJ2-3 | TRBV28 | CASSLRLAASTDTQYF
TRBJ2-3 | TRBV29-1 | CSVVSIRLAGDRVTDTQYF
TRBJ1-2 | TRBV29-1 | CSVIHTGTGGLYGYTF
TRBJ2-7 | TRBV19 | CASSISLTSSYEQYF
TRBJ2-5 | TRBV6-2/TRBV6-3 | CASRLDRMQGTQYF
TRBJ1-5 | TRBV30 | CAWSVRPDRGCQPQHF
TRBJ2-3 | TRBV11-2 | CASSSTGLALNTQYF
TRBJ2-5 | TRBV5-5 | CASTPTQGEETQYF